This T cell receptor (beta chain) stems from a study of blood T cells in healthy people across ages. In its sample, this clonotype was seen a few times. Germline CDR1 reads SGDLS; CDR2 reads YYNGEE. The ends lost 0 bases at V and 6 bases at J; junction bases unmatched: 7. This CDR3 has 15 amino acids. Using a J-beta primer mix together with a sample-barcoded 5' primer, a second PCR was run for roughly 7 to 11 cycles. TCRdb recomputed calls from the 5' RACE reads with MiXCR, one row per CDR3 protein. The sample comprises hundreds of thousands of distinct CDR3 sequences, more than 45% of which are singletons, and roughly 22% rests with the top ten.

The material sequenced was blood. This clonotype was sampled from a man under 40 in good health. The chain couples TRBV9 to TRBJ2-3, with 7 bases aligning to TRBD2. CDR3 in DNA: TGTGCCAGCAGCGTAGTCGCGGGAGATGTCGATACGCAGTATTTT. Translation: CASSVVAGDVDTQYF. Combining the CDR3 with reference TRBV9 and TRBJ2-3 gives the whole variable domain DSGVTQTPKHLITATGQRVTLRCSPRSGDLSVYWYQQSLDQGLQFLIQYYNGEERAKGNILERFSAQQFPDLHSELNLSSLELGDSALYFCASSVVAGDVDTQYFGPGTRLTVL.